This T cell receptor (beta chain) was profiled in a study of blood T cell repertoires in COVID-19. Study summary: Some COVID-19 samples were acute and others convalescent; all came from the United States, Italy and Spain. Nucleic acid was either cDNA or gDNA, and it came from T cells, B-cell-depleted T cells, or PBMCs.

In the authors' methods: Reference gene primers were amplified, and this amplification served to estimate nucleated cell counts. Clones were sequenced by immunoSEQ multiplex PCR, and TCRdb holds only the in-frame ones, with some missing. Clonal size and the V and J genes are those of that table, whereas D and trimming came from the DNA. The sample has about 110,000 clones; around 80% are singletons. V lost 7 bases to trimming and J lost 2 bases; unmatched junction nucleotides: 4. The germline gives CDR1 SQVTM, CDR2 ANQGSEA. The CDR3 runs 12 residues. The V and J genes are TRBV29-1 and TRBJ2-7; 8 nucleotides match TRBD1. Sequencing input: peripheral blood. This receptor was obtained from a human donor in a cohort sampled during active or convalescent COVID-19. CDR3: CSAGTGPYEQYF. The CDR3 DNA reads TGCAGCGCGGGGACAGGTCCCTACGAGCAGTACTTC.